The rows below give T cell receptor beta chains drawn from one sample of a study of cytomegalovirus exposure and HLA in healthy donors. Method: immunoSEQ multiplex PCR; TCRdb's copy keeps in-frame clones and lacks some. Seen here are approximately 240,000 clones, 70% to 85% observed once, and the top ten hold around 0.57%. What was sequenced was PBMCs. These receptor sequences come from a woman aged 40-49 years in good health and CMV-seronegative. Each CDR3 is given with its conserved first and last residue. Fields, in order: V gene, D gene, clone size, J gene, CDR3 protein, CDR3 DNA. A D gene is named only where the DNA matches it firmly. A clone size is listed for some rows: how often the clone was seen (once, few, many), or a class if it is expanded.

TRBV6-1	TRBD1	.	TRBJ1-5	CASTMTGEKQPQHF	TGTGCCAGCACCATGACAGGGGAAAAACAGCCCCAGCATTTT
TRBV27	.	.	TRBJ2-7	CASSPWGRSYEQYF	TGTGCCAGCAGCCCTTGGGGCCGGAGCTACGAGCAGTACTTC
TRBV28	.	.	TRBJ2-3	CASDDRLTQYF	TGTGCCAGCGACGACAGGCTCACGCAGTATTTT
TRBV5-4	TRBD1	.	TRBJ1-1	CASGDRGSTEAFF	TGTGCCAGCGGCGACAGGGGGAGCACTGAAGCTTTCTTT
TRBV5-1	.	.	TRBJ1-1	CASKDIPQLNTEAFF	TGCGCCAGCAAGGACATTCCCCAATTGAACACTGAAGCTTTCTTT
TRBV4-1	TRBD1	few	TRBJ2-1	CASSQEWGQGYEQFF	TGCGCCAGCAGCCAAGAATGGGGACAGGGCTATGAGCAGTTCTTC
TRBV6-5	TRBD1	.	TRBJ1-1	CASSERGRNTEAFF	TGTGCCAGCAGTGAAAGGGGGCGGAACACTGAAGCTTTCTTT
TRBV27	TRBD1	.	TRBJ2-7	CASSFGTGGTEQYF	TGTGCCAGCAGTTTCGGGACAGGGGGGACCGAGCAGTACTTC
TRBV6-1	.	.	TRBJ2-2	CASSPQGNTGELFF	TGTGCCAGCAGTCCACAGGGGAACACCGGGGAGCTGTTTTTT
TRBV6-1	.	.	TRBJ1-6	CASSEGTDNSPLHF	TGTGCCAGCAGTGAAGGGACAGATAATTCACCCCTCCACTTT
TRBV6-5	.	once	TRBJ2-7	CASSYAPEVPRGEQYF	TGTGCCAGCAGTTACGCACCGGAGGTTCCCCGCGGCGAGCAGTACTTC
TRBV6-6	TRBD2	.	TRBJ2-2	CASSPLRLAKDGELFF	TGTGCCAGCAGTCCCCTAAGACTAGCTAAGGACGGGGAGCTGTTTTTT
TRBV30	TRBD1	.	TRBJ1-1	CAWSDRTGLNTEAFF	TGTGCCTGGAGTGATCGGACAGGACTAAACACTGAAGCTTTCTTT
TRBV5-6	TRBD2	.	TRBJ2-1	CASSRGLAGVPTFF	TGTGCCAGCAGCCGGGGACTAGCGGGGGTTCCAACGTTCTTC
TRBV18	.	.	TRBJ1-5	CASSPEMSQPQHF	TGTGCCAGCTCACCTGAAATGAGTCAGCCCCAGCATTTT
TRBV2	.	.	TRBJ1-2	CASSGSGDYGYTF	TGTGCCAGCAGTGGGTCAGGGGACTATGGCTACACCTTC
TRBV13	.	.	TRBJ2-7	CASSLDPRSSYEQYF	TGTGCCAGCAGCTTAGACCCAAGGAGCTCCTACGAGCAGTACTTC
TRBV18	.	.	TRBJ2-3	CASSPGPDTQYF	TGTGCCAGCTCACCAGGGCCAGATACGCAGTATTTT
TRBV10-2	.	.	TRBJ1-2	CASSESRTNTFAYGYTF	TGCGCCAGCAGTGAGTCGAGGACAAACACTTTTGCCTATGGCTACACCTTC
TRBV4-1	.	.	TRBJ1-5	CASSQDRVRSQPQHF	TGCGCCAGCAGCCAAGACAGGGTCAGAAGTCAGCCCCAGCATTTT
TRBV5-4	TRBD1	.	TRBJ2-5	CASSFVPGQDIPETQYF	TGTGCCAGCAGCTTTGTTCCGGGACAGGATATACCCGAGACCCAGTACTTC
TRBV9	TRBD1	.	TRBJ1-6	CASSSGQTRSPLHF	TGTGCCAGCAGCTCGGGACAGACTCGGTCACCCCTCCACTTT
TRBV6-1	TRBD1	.	TRBJ1-4	CASSTTGVSNEKLFF	TGTGCCAGCAGTACAACAGGGGTTTCTAATGAAAAACTGTTTTTT
TRBV19	TRBD1	.	TRBJ1-2	CASRQQGALYGYTF	TGTGCCAGTCGACAACAGGGGGCCCTCTATGGCTACACCTTC